This is a list of T cell receptor beta chains from one sample in a study of blood T cells in healthy people across ages. MiXCR was run by TCRdb on the 5' RACE reads, yielding one entry per CDR3 protein. This table holds around 1.5 million distinct CDR3 sequences, around 59% found once. Input material: blood. The receptors derive from a man aged 18 to 30 in good health. CDR3s include the opening cysteine and the closing phenylalanine or tryptophan. The order of the fields is J gene, clone size, V gene, D gene, CDR3 DNA, CDR3 protein. A D gene is named only where the DNA matches it firmly. Clone size, where shown, is once, few, many, or a class for clones that have expanded.

TRBJ2-1,.,TRBV2,.,TGTGCCAGCAGGAGCAGTTCCTACAATGAGCAGTTCTTC,CASRSSSYNEQFF
TRBJ2-3,.,TRBV27,.,TGTGCCAGCAGTCCCTATACCCCATTGGTCCCCAACCCAGATACGCAGTATTTT,CASSPYTPLVPNPDTQYF
TRBJ2-1,.,TRBV12-3/TRBV12-4,.,TGTGCCAGCAGTTTATTGGGGGACAATGAGCAGTTCTTC,CASSLLGDNEQFF
TRBJ2-3,.,TRBV7-2,.,TGTGCCAGCAGCTTAGTCGGGGCCACCGTAGATACGCAGTATTTT,CASSLVGATVDTQYF
TRBJ2-1,.,TRBV11-2,TRBD2,TGTGCCAGCAGCTTAGGGACTAGCGGGCTGAGCTCCTACAATGAGCAGTTCTTC,CASSLGTSGLSSYNEQFF
TRBJ1-4,.,TRBV6-5,.,TGTGCCAGCAGTTACTTTATGGGCAGTCGAGAAAAACTGTTTTTT,CASSYFMGSREKLFF
TRBJ1-2,.,TRBV12-3/TRBV12-4,.,TGTGCCAGCAGCTCTCAGGTTGATGGCTACACCTTC,CASSSQVDGYTF
TRBJ2-7,.,TRBV4-2,.,TGTGCCAGCAGTTATAACCCAGACTTAATCTACGAGCAGTACTTC,CASSYNPDLIYEQYF
TRBJ2-5,.,TRBV13,.,TGTGCCAGCAGCGGTCCGGGACATCCTCAAGAGACCCAGTACTTC,CASSGPGHPQETQYF
TRBJ2-5,.,TRBV12-3/TRBV12-4,.,TGTGCCAGCAGTTATCTTCAGGGGGAGACCCAGTACTTC,CASSYLQGETQYF
TRBJ2-7,few,TRBV10-3,TRBD1,TGTGCCAGCAAGGACAGGGTGGATTCCTACGAGCAGTACTTC,CASKDRVDSYEQYF
TRBJ2-7,.,TRBV10-3,TRBD1,TGTGCCACCGGGACAGTAGCTTCCTACGAGCAGTACTTC,CATGTVASYEQYF
TRBJ2-3,.,TRBV4-1,TRBD2,TGCGCCAGCAGCCAACCACTAGCGGGATACACAGATACGCAGTATTTT,CASSQPLAGYTDTQYF
TRBJ1-4,.,TRBV25-1,.,TGTGCCAGCAGTGAAGTGCAGGATCAAAAACTGTTTTTT,CASSEVQDQKLFF
TRBJ2-7,.,TRBV15,.,TGTGCCACCAGCCGAGACGGATTCGAGCAGTACTTC,CATSRDGFEQYF
TRBJ1-1,few,TRBV18,.,TGTGCCAGCTCACAGCAGGGATACGAAGCTTTCTTT,CASSQQGYEAFF
TRBJ2-2,.,TRBV3-1,.,TGTGCCAGCAGCCAAGAATCGTCCGGGGAGCTGTTTTTT,CASSQESSGELFF
TRBJ2-4,once,TRBV29-1,TRBD1,TGCAGCGTCTCCGAGGGGGCGGCACGGGCAGTGGACATTCAGTACTTC,CSVSEGAARAVDIQYF
TRBJ2-1,once,TRBV29-1,TRBD1,TGCAGCGTTGAGGGACAGGGGAGGTATGAGCAGTTCTTC,CSVEGQGRYEQFF
TRBJ1-2,once,TRBV6-1,TRBD1,TGTGCCAGCAGTGAAAATCGAGGGACAGGGGGCGACTACACCTTC,CASSENRGTGGDYTF
TRBJ2-5,.,TRBV12-3/TRBV12-4,.,TGTGCCAGCAGTAAACTCGACTTCCAAGAGACCCAGTACTTC,CASSKLDFQETQYF
TRBJ1-5,.,TRBV10-3,.,TGTGCCCCCGGAGGGCAGGCGCCCCAGCATTTT,CAPGGQAPQHF
TRBJ2-7,.,TRBV6-1,TRBD2,TGTGCCAGCAGTGAAGGTGGTAGCGGGGAGTACGAGCAGTACTTC,CASSEGGSGEYEQYF
TRBJ1-6,once,TRBV7-2,.,TGTGCCAGCAGGCCTGACAGCTTCTATAATTCACCCCTCCACTTT,CASRPDSFYNSPLHF
TRBJ1-1,.,TRBV9,.,TGTGCCAGCCGCCAGGGTAGCGCCATGAACACTGAAGCTTTCTTT,CASRQGSAMNTEAFF
TRBJ2-1,.,TRBV15,TRBD2,TGTGCCACCAGCCCGCGGGGGGTTGGTACGTACAATGAGCAGTTCTTC,CATSPRGVGTYNEQFF
TRBJ2-7,.,TRBV21-1,.,TGTGCCAGCAGCAAGGGACCCCCGGGACAGGAGTACGAGCAGTACTTC,CASSKGPPGQEYEQYF
TRBJ2-2,.,TRBV18,.,TGTGCCAGCTCACCAAGTGGTTCCGGGGAGCTGTTTTTT,CASSPSGSGELFF
TRBJ2-3,.,TRBV10-3,.,TGTGCCATCAGTGATGGGGGGGCGCTGACAGATACGCAGTATTTT,CAISDGGALTDTQYF
TRBJ2-7,.,TRBV6-5,.,TGTGCCAGCAGTCTCGGGGACGAATCCTACGAGCAGTACTTC,CASSLGDESYEQYF
TRBJ2-5,.,TRBV7-2,.,TGTGCCAGCAGCTTAGGCGTCGGCCGACCGACCCAGTACTTC,CASSLGVGRPTQYF